This passage covers 20 T cell receptor beta chains from one sample sequenced in a study of control samples from healthy donors and cancer patients. TCRdb keeps only in-frame clones here, not all; method: immunoSEQ multiplex PCR. This table has hundreds of thousands of clones, about four fifths appearing once. Material: PBMCs. These receptors all stem from a woman aged 60-75 years with lung cancer.

The CDR3 reads CASTRTPGNTIYF. In nucleotides, the CDR3 is TGTGCCAGCACTCGGACTCCTGGAAACACCATATATTTT. The gene calls are TRBV2 and TRBJ1-3; D unclear. V was cut by 7 bases and J by 2 bases, with 9 bases left in between. Per the germline V gene, CDR1 is SNHLY and CDR2 is FYNNEI. CDR3 length: 13 residues.

This chain joins TRBV2 and TRBJ2-7; D gene unclear. The CDR3 covers 12 residues. Germline values: CDR1 SNHLY, CDR2 FYNNEI. V dropped 4 bases and J dropped 3 bases, with 7 bases sitting between them. The CDR3 protein is CASSVTGYEQYF. Written as DNA, the CDR3 is TGTGCCAGCAGTGTAACTGGCTACGAGCAGTACTTC.

Points on this clone: This CDR3 is also generated by other DNA sequences in the sample. This chain uses TRBV9 with TRBJ1-1; D ambiguous. Germline assignment: CDR1 SGDLS and CDR2 YYNGEE. The CDR3 loop spans 13 amino acids. Trimming stripped 0 bases from V and 0 bases from J, with 3 bases between. This CDR3 is CASSVALNTEAFF. The CDR3 DNA sequence: TGTGCCAGCAGCGTAGCATTGAACACTGAAGCTTTCTTT. Full variable domain (remainder filled in from reference TRBV9 and TRBJ1-1): DSGVTQTPKHLITATGQRVTLRCSPRSGDLSVYWYQQSLDQGLQFLIQYYNGEERAKGNILERFSAQQFPDLHSELNLSSLELGDSALYFCASSVALNTEAFFGQGTRLTVV.

This rearrangement joins TRBV6-5 to TRBJ1-2; tentatively, D is TRBD1 (5 bases). The CDR3 is 14 residues long. Germline V gene sequence: CDR1 MNHEY, CDR2 SVGAGI. V was trimmed by 5 bases and J by 3 bases, leaving 13 bases between them. The CDR3 protein is CASSQFPGDYGYTF. CDR3 in DNA: TGTGCCAGCAGTCAGTTCCCGGGGGACTATGGCTACACCTTC.

CDR3 sequence (DNA): TGTGCCAGTAGTCCAATCGGTCAAAATTCACCCCTCCACTTT. Translation: CASSPIGQNSPLHF. The chain recombines TRBV19 with TRBJ1-6; D gene unclear. V lost 5 bases and J lost 7, with 12 bases in between. Germline loops: CDR1 LNHDA, CDR2 SQIVND (reference sequence). This CDR3 region has 14 residues.

Comments on this clone: The junction shows a germline mismatch at one end, possibly a read error. The rearrangement links TRBV7-6 to TRBJ2-2; D unclear. The CDR3 is 14 residues long. In germline, CDR1 is SGHVS, CDR2 FNYEAQ. The CDR3 coding sequence is TGTGCCAGCAGCTTAGTTGCGAAGACCGGGGAGCTGTTTTTT. Translating it yields CASSLVAKTGELFF.

CDR3 nucleotide sequence: TGTGCCAGCAGCGTCCAAGCGGGAGTAGGCAATGAGCAGTTCTTC. This gives the protein CASSVQAGVGNEQFF. The chain uses TRBV7-3 and TRBJ2-1, with TRBD2 matching 8 bases. Germline trimming cut 5 bases from V and 6 bases from J; bases unmatched to any gene: 9. CDR3 length: 15 residues. Germline V gene lookup returns CDR1 SGHTA and CDR2 FQGTGA.

V usage is TRBV5-5 and J usage is TRBJ1-3; unclear D gene. CDR3 size: 15 residues. The V and J ends lost 4 bases and 0 bases respectively, with 11 bases between them. Germline V CDR1 and CDR2: SGHKS, YYEKEE (reference sequence). The CDR3 DNA sequence: TGTGCCAGCAGCCCCGATGGGCTCTCTGGAAACACCATATATTTT. Translated, it gives CASSPDGLSGNTIYF. Supplemented by reference TRBV5-5 and TRBJ1-3, the full variable domain reads DAGVTQSPTHLIKTRGQQVTLRCSPISGHKSVSWYQQVLGQGPQFIFQYYEKEERGRGNFPDRFSARQFPNYSSELNVNALLLGDSALYLCASSPDGLSGNTIYFGEGSWLTVV.

To note about this clone: The junction departs from the called germline gene at one end, perhaps through a read error. The chain employs TRBV7-7 and TRBJ2-2; possibly TRBD1 or TRBD2 for D (5 bases each). This CDR3 is 16 amino acids long. Per the germline V gene, CDR1 is SSHAT and CDR2 is FNYEAQ (reference sequence). DNA of the CDR3: TGTGCTAGCAGCCTGGGACGAACCCTGAACACCGGGGAGCTGTTTTTT. This codes for CASSLGRTLNTGELFF.

The count of this clone is one. The chain has TRBV12-3 or TRBV12-4 and TRBJ1-2; D gene uncertain. CDR3 length equals 13 residues. V lost 2 bases to trimming and J lost 7 bases, with 11 bases between them. In DNA, the CDR3 is TGTGCCAGCAGTTTAAACCGGGTTAGTGGCTACACCTTC. Amino acids: CASSLNRVSGYTF.

The chain recombines TRBV27 with TRBJ1-1, with 7 bases matching TRBD1. The V and J ends lost 6 bases and 3 bases, in that order; junction bases with no gene match: 10. The CDR3 runs 15 residues. Germline CDR1 and CDR2: MNHEY and SMNVEV (reference sequence). As DNA, the CDR3 is TGTGCCAGCAGCCCCGCAGGGGGATGGCACACTGAAGCTTTCTTT. Protein product: CASSPAGGWHTEAFF.

This rearrangement joins TRBV28 to TRBJ1-1; D remains ambiguous. Per germline, CDR1 MDHEN and CDR2 SYDVKM. The CDR3 is 10 residues long. The ends were cut back, 3 bases at V and 8 bases at J, with 4 bases in the middle. This chain's CDR3 is CASSFKEAFF. CDR3 in DNA: TGTGCCAGCAGTTTTAAGGAAGCTTTCTTT.

This rearrangement joins TRBV5-8 to TRBJ2-7; possibly TRBD1 for D (8 bases). V gave up 6 bases and J gave up 0 bases, with 22 bases separating them. The germline CDR1 and CDR2 sequences are SGHTS and YDEGEE. This CDR3 has 17 amino acids. The CDR3 nucleotides are TGTGCCAGCATCGATCGGGGGGACAGGCCCAGCTCCTACGAGCAGTACTTC. Protein sequence: CASIDRGDRPSSYEQYF.

The chain carries TRBV9 and TRBJ2-1, with D perhaps matching TRBD1 (6 bases). CDR3 length equals 16 residues. Germline V gives CDR1 SGDLS, CDR2 YYNGEE. V shed 0 bases and J shed 4 bases, with 14 bases lying between them. CDR3 sequence (DNA): TGTGCCAGCAGCGTAGGTACAGGGCAAACTTACAATGAGCAGTTCTTC. It translates to CASSVGTGQTYNEQFF.

V and J are TRBV3-1 (or the pseudogene TRBV3-2) and TRBJ1-1, with D possibly TRBD1 on 5 matching bases. V dropped 4 bases and J dropped 1 base, with 10 bases sitting between them. Germline V gives CDR1 LGHDT, CDR2 YNNKEL (reference sequence). The CDR3 spans 14 residues. CDR3 sequence: CASSRGTQNTEAFF. The CDR3 DNA sequence: TGTGCCAGCAGCCGGGGGACGCAGAACACTGAAGCTTTCTTT.

V usage is TRBV28 and J usage is TRBJ1-1; TRBD1 agrees at 10 bases. CDR3 size: 14 residues. Germline loops: CDR1 MDHEN, CDR2 SYDVKM. The ends lost 5 bases at V and 5 bases at J; junction bases unmatched: 5. The CDR3 DNA is TGTGCCAGCAGTGACGGACAGGGGGAAACTGAAGCTTTCTTT. Its translation: CASSDGQGETEAFF.

The J gene is TRBJ2-1, the V gene TRBV15; a possible D gene is TRBD1 (5 bases). The CDR3 extends over 15 amino acids. CDR1 LNHNV and CDR2 YYDKDF come from the germline V gene (reference sequence). V was pared by 0 bases and J by 0 bases, with 6 bases between. The chain's CDR3 is CATSRDQGSYNEQFF. In nucleotides, the CDR3 is TGTGCCACCAGCAGAGATCAGGGCTCCTACAATGAGCAGTTCTTC.

The sample holds a few counts of this clone. The V gene is TRBV7-4, the J gene TRBJ1-2, with D perhaps matching TRBD1 (6 bases). The ends were cut back, 3 bases at V and 4 bases at J, with 12 bases in the middle. The germline CDR1 and CDR2 sequences are SGHVT and SQSDAQ. There are 14 residues in the CDR3. The CDR3: CASSFKGQIYGYTF. The CDR3 DNA reads as TGTGCCAGCAGCTTCAAAGGACAGATCTATGGCTACACCTTC.

The chain couples TRBV24-1 to TRBJ2-2; D is ambiguous. The length of the CDR3 is 13 residues. Trimming stripped 5 bases from V and 3 bases from J, with 6 bases between. The germline V gene encodes CDR1 KGHDR and CDR2 SFDVKD. The CDR3 loop is CATSGRDTGELFF. In DNA, the CDR3 is TGTGCCACCAGTGGAAGGGACACCGGGGAGCTGTTTTTT.

In nucleotides, the CDR3 is TGTGCCAGCAGCGTAGCTACAGCCACAGATACGCAGTATTTT. It encodes CASSVATATDTQYF. This rearrangement joins TRBV9 to TRBJ2-3; D uncertain. Germline CDR1 is SGDLS and CDR2 is YYNGEE. The V end was cut by 0 bases, the J end by 2 bases, with 7 bases between. This CDR3 has 14 amino acids.